Listed here are 9 T cell receptor beta chains from one sample, sequenced in a study of T cells in Graves' hyperthyroidism and ophthalmopathy. The TCR beta CDR3 regions underwent amplification using RNA transcripts as the source. The TCR CDR3 was amplified in a first-round RT-PCR using the HTBI primer set. MiXCR was run by TCRdb on the multiplex PCR reads, yielding one entry per CDR3 protein. The sample shows more than 350,000 distinct CDR3 sequences, about 18% of them seen only once. The sample taken for sequencing was blood. These receptors were obtained from a woman aged 25 to 39 with Graves' hyperthyroidism that later progressed to Graves' ophthalmopathy.

The sample holds many counts of this clonotype. The V call is TRBV6-1, the J call TRBJ1-2; D unresolved. Germline V lookup: CDR1 MNHNS, CDR2 SASEGT. The CDR3 extends over 15 amino acids. The ends were cut back, 5 bases at V and 2 bases at J, with 15 bases in the middle. The CDR3 loop is CASSYRSPRNYGYTF. CDR3 sequence (DNA): TGTGCCAGCAGTTATAGGTCTCCGAGAAACTATGGCTACACCTTC.

This clonotype was recorded many times. The chain links TRBV2 to TRBJ1-2, with D maybe TRBD1 (5 bases). The CDR3 is 15 amino acids. CDR1 and CDR2 from the germline V gene are SNHLY and FYNNEI. Trimming pared 8 bases from V and 8 bases from J, leaving 24 bases between. The CDR3 here is CASWQSYLGAKGYTF. The CDR3 bases are TGTGCCAGCTGGCAGTCCTATCTCGGGGCAAAGGGCTACACCTTC.

The rearrangement uses TRBV6-6 and TRBJ1-5; tentative D call: TRBD1 (6 bases). CDR1 is MNHNY, CDR2 SVGAGI, per germline (reference sequence). CDR3 length equals 15 residues. Trimming pared 2 bases from V and 7 bases from J, leaving 15 bases between. CDR3 loop: CASSYVGGLGQPQHF. CDR3 DNA sequence: TGTGCCAGCAGTTACGTGGGGGGGCTAGGGCAGCCCCAGCATTTT.

This clonotype was picked up many times. This rearrangement joins TRBV13 to TRBJ1-6, with D uncertain. The CDR3 totals 16 residues. V lost 1 base, J lost 6 bases, and 13 bases lay in between. In germline, CDR1 is PRHDT, CDR2 FYEKMQ (reference sequence). The CDR3, as DNA: TGTGCCAGCAGCTTAGCAGGCGAGCGACTTAATTCACCCCTCCACTTT. Translation: CASSLAGERLNSPLHF.

Ten or more counts support this clonotype. The CDR3 nucleotides are TGTGCCAGCAGCTCAAGCCTAGCTTCCCACGAGCAGTACTTC. Protein sequence: CASSSSLASHEQYF. The V gene is TRBV7-9, the J gene TRBJ2-7; possible D gene TRBD2, 5 bases. Trimming stripped 4 bases from V and 5 bases from J, with 15 bases between. This CDR3 has 14 amino acids. From germline, CDR1 is SEHNR and CDR2 FQNEAQ (reference sequence).

This clonotype was seen repeatedly, ten times or more. The V gene is TRBV3-1, the J gene TRBJ1-6; 9 nucleotides agree with TRBD1. Germline V gene data show CDR1 as LGHDT and CDR2 as YNNKEL (reference sequence). This CDR3 has 17 residues. The J segment lost 6 bases and the V segment lost 1 base, leaving 7 bases of the junction unmatched. The CDR3 spells CASSQVSGTGINSPLHF. Written as DNA, the CDR3 is TGTGCCAGCAGCCAAGTTTCCGGGACAGGGATTAATTCACCCCTCCACTTT.

The chain has TRBV6-2 or TRBV6-3 and TRBJ1-5, with D maybe TRBD1 (6 bases). CDR1 and CDR2 (germline): MNHEY, SVGEGT. The CDR3 length is 15 residues. Trimming cost V 5 bases and J 1 base, with 12 bases left between them. In DNA form, the CDR3 reads TGTGCCAGCAGTGCACAGGGCGAAAGCAATCAGCCCCAGCATTTT. Translating it yields CASSAQGESNQPQHF.

At least ten counts were recorded for this clonotype. The chain couples TRBV28 to TRBJ2-3, with TRBD2 matching 10 bases. V shed 5 bases and J 6 bases; nucleotides not matched to a gene: 11. Germline V CDR1 and CDR2: MDHEN, SYDVKM. CDR3 length: 16 amino acids. The CDR3 nucleotides read TGTGCCAGCAGTGAGAGAGCGGGAGGGGTCGCGGATACGCAGTATTTT. Translating gives CASSERAGGVADTQYF. Together with reference TRBV28 and TRBJ2-3, the CDR3 gives the full variable domain: DVKVTQSSRYLVKRTGEKVFLECVQDMDHENMFWYRQDPGLGLRLIYFSYDVKMKEKGDIPEGYSVSREKKERFSLILESASTNQTSMYLCASSERAGGVADTQYFGPGTRLTVL.

There are many counts of this clonotype. The rearrangement joins TRBV28 to TRBJ1-6; 7 nucleotides match TRBD1. The CDR3 extends over 16 amino acids. CDR1 MDHEN and CDR2 SYDVKM come from the germline V gene. Trimming at V came to 5 bases and at J to 5 bases, leaving 9 bases not matched to a gene. The CDR3 sequence is CASSRTDRVHNSPLHF. CDR3 nucleotides: TGTGCCAGCAGTCGTACTGACAGGGTACATAATTCACCCCTCCACTTT.